These 26 T cell receptor beta chains were all obtained from the same sample, sequenced in a study of OX40 agonist ivuxolimab in advanced cancers. Assay used: immunoSEQ multiplex PCR; TCRdb lists only in-frame clones, some missing. There are some 64,000 clones in the sample; roughly four fifths occur only once, and about 9.1% lies in the top ten. The sample was CD4+ or CD8+ T cells sorted from blood, taken in a trial of the OX40 agonist ivuxolimab. The receptors shown here come from an adult with an advanced solid tumor such as melanoma, head and neck, liver or kidney cancer.

The sample holds a few counts of this clone. The CDR3 bases are TGTGCCAGCAGCTCACAGGGGGCATCGGGGCCCCAGCATTTT. The encoded protein is CASSSQGASGPQHF. The chain joins TRBV7-2 to TRBJ1-5; 9 positions match TRBD1. Trimming took 4 bases from V and 9 from J; bases not matched to a gene: 7. Germline loops: CDR1 SGHTA, CDR2 FQGNSA. This CDR3 has 14 residues.

V usage is TRBV5-1 and J usage is TRBJ2-5; the D gene is possibly TRBD2 (6 bases). The DNA matches TRBJ2-7 better at its end, which makes the J call doubtful. Germline CDR1 is SGHRS and CDR2 is YFSETQ. The CDR3 loop spans 15 amino acids. The CDR3 protein is CASSPEGTVFDEQYF. CDR3 sequence (DNA): TGCGCCAGCAGCCCGGAGGGGACGGTCTTCGACGAGCAGTACTTC.

This chain connects TRBV19 to TRBJ2-7, with D possibly being TRBD1 (6 bases). The CDR3 sequence is 14 residues long. The ends were cut back, 0 bases at V and 7 bases at J, with 13 bases in the middle. Germline assignment: CDR1 LNHDA and CDR2 SQIVND (reference sequence). DNA for the CDR3: TGTGCCAGTAGTATAGAAATCTACAGGGTTGAGCAGTACTTC. Residues: CASSIEIYRVEQYF.

The genes are TRBV7-2 and TRBJ1-1; a weak D match, TRBD1 (6 bases). The germline CDR1 and CDR2 sequences are SGHTA and FQGNSA. The CDR3 runs 11 residues. The CDR3 DNA is TGTGTAGCCAGGGGAAAAACTGAAGCTTTCTTT. Translated: CVARGKTEAFF.

This clone was seen a few times. This chain joins TRBV28 and TRBJ2-1; D is unclear. Trimming pared 3 bases from V and 4 bases from J, leaving 1 base between. Germline loops: CDR1 MDHEN, CDR2 SYDVKM. This CDR3 region has 11 residues. The CDR3 DNA reads TGTGCCAGCAGTTTTTACAATGAGCAGTTCTTC. Its protein product is CASSFYNEQFF.

The CDR3 reads CASGILPGQGAWMTNEKLFF. The DNA of the CDR3 is TGTGCCAGTGGGATTCTCCCGGGACAGGGGGCGTGGATGACTAATGAAAAACTGTTTTTT. J is TRBJ1-4 and V is TRBV19, with 12 nucleotides matching TRBD1. Germline V gene data show CDR1 as LNHDA and CDR2 as SQIVND (reference sequence). J gave up 2 bases and V 8 bases, and 18 bases lay outside the gene matches. This CDR3 spans 20 amino acids.

This clone has more than one count but fewer than ten. The chain uses TRBV7-2 and TRBJ2-1; 11 nucleotides agree with TRBD2. This CDR3 is 14 amino acids long. Germline CDR1 and CDR2: SGHTA and FQGNSA. The trim removed 5 bases at V and 10 bases at J, leaving 7 bases unmatched. The CDR3 loop is CASSELAGAAEQFF. The CDR3 coding sequence is TGTGCCAGCAGCGAACTAGCGGGAGCGGCGGAGCAGTTCTTC.

On this clone: An end of the junction differs from the germline gene, which may be a read error. The V call is TRBV5-1, the J call TRBJ2-7; TRBD1 matches at 7 bases. This CDR3 has 13 amino acids. Germline V gene data show CDR1 as SGHRS and CDR2 as YFSETQ. CDR3 region: CATEGGGSYEQYF. The CDR3 DNA sequence: TGTGCCACCGAAGGGGGCGGCTCCTACGAGCAGTACTTC.

This chain uses TRBV5-1 with TRBJ2-3, with D possibly being TRBD2 (5 bases). Trimming removed 0 bases at V and 1 base at J, with 9 bases between. The CDR3 consists of 15 residues. The germline V gene has CDR1 SGHRS and CDR2 YFSETQ. This CDR3 reads CASSLGSGGTDTQYF. The CDR3 bases are TGCGCCAGCAGCTTGGGAAGCGGAGGCACAGATACGCAGTATTTT. The entire variable domain, with the rest obtained from reference TRBV5-1 and TRBJ2-3, is as follows: KAGVTQTPRYLIKTRGQQVTLSCSPISGHRSVSWYQQTPGQGLQFLFEYFSETQRNKGNFPGRFSGRQFSNSRSEMNVSTLELGDSALYLCASSLGSGGTDTQYFGPGTRLTVL.

The chain has TRBV28 and TRBJ2-1; D is perhaps TRBD1 (5 bases). The CDR3 is 13 amino acids. CDR1 and CDR2 (germline): MDHEN, SYDVKM. V was shortened by 1 base and J by 7 bases, with 8 bases between the two germline ends. The CDR3 reads CASSLFPGNEQFF. As DNA, the CDR3 is TGTGCCAGCAGTTTATTCCCAGGGAATGAGCAGTTCTTC.

CDR3 nucleotide sequence: TGCGCCAGCAGCTTGTGGGCGGACAGCCGAAGCACAGATACGCAGTATTTT. Its translation: CASSLWADSRSTDTQYF. The chain links TRBV5-1 to TRBJ2-3, with D perhaps TRBD1 (6 bases). The CDR3 has 17 residues. Trimming stripped 1 base from V and 0 bases from J, with 15 bases between. CDR1 and CDR2 from the germline V gene are SGHRS and YFSETQ.

This clone was recorded only once. The chain employs TRBV28 and TRBJ2-7; TRBD1 is a possible D gene (5 bases). The CDR3 covers 13 residues. Looked up from germline, CDR1 is MDHEN and CDR2 is SYDVKM. The V end lost 7 bases, the J end lost 2 bases, and 12 bases lay between the germline ends. CDR3 region: CASTPGKPYEQYF. In DNA, the CDR3 is TGTGCCAGCACTCCAGGGAAGCCCTACGAGCAGTACTTC.

This clone is medium-sized by share. The V and J genes are TRBV29-1 and TRBJ1-4; D gene uncertain. This CDR3 is built from 11 residues. Germline V gene sequence: CDR1 SQVTM, CDR2 ANQGSEA. V shed 7 bases and J shed 10 bases, with 13 bases lying between them. The CDR3 protein is CSGIVVGKLFF. The CDR3 DNA reads TGCAGCGGAATAGTGGTAGGAAAACTGTTTTTT.

V usage is TRBV5-1 and J usage is TRBJ2-3; a weak D match, TRBD2 (6 bases). This CDR3 has 14 residues. The germline V and J ends were trimmed by 3 bases and 6 bases, with 14 bases remaining between them. Germline values: CDR1 SGHRS, CDR2 YFSETQ. The CDR3 sequence is CASSWDSPADTQYF. The DNA for the CDR3 is TGCGCCAGCAGCTGGGACTCCCCTGCCGATACGCAGTATTTT.

The CDR3 loop is CASSLDGGSTDTQYF. CDR3 sequence (DNA): TGTGCCAGCAGTCTCGACGGGGGGAGCACAGATACGCAGTATTTT. The chain combines TRBV5-4 with TRBJ2-3; 7 nucleotides line up with TRBD2. The CDR3 length is 15 residues. Trimming at V came to 5 bases and at J to 0 bases, leaving 6 bases not matched to a gene. The germline V gene has CDR1 SGHNT and CDR2 YYREEE (reference sequence).

This rearrangement joins TRBV30 to TRBJ1-5; D gene unclear. Germline lookup yields CDR1 GTSNPN and CDR2 SVGIG (reference sequence). V shed 2 bases and J shed 3 bases, with 8 bases lying between them. The CDR3 loop spans 13 amino acids. Here the CDR3 DNA reads TGTGCCTGGAGTCCCAGGCCCAATCAGCCCCAGCATTTT. Translated, it gives CAWSPRPNQPQHF.

The chain has TRBV11-2 and TRBJ2-2; tentatively, D is TRBD1 or TRBD2 (5 bases each). This CDR3 has 15 amino acids. Germline assignment: CDR1 SGHAT and CDR2 FQNNGV. The V gene lost 8 bases and the J gene lost 0 bases, with 13 bases spanning the gap. The CDR3 nucleotides read TGTGCCAGCCATGGTGAGGGGACGAACACCGGGGAGCTGTTTTTT. Translating gives CASHGEGTNTGELFF.

This sequence joins TRBV5-4 and TRBJ2-7; D is perhaps TRBD1 (6 bases). The CDR3 loop spans 16 amino acids. CDR1 is SGHNT, CDR2 YYREEE, per germline (reference sequence). Trimming took off 1 base at V and 1 base at J, with 15 bases between the two ends. The chain's CDR3 is CASSLKVLQGSYEQYF. The CDR3 coding sequence is TGTGCCAGCAGCTTGAAAGTTTTGCAGGGGTCCTACGAGCAGTACTTC.

The J gene is TRBJ2-7, the V gene TRBV7-8; 11 bases are a match to TRBD2. Germline V gene sequence: CDR1 SGHVS, CDR2 FQNEAQ. The CDR3 consists of 19 residues. The V and J ends lost 5 bases and 5 bases, in that order; junction bases with no gene match: 20. The CDR3 reads CASSQQPGLAGIAINEQYF. The CDR3 coding sequence is TGTGCCAGCAGCCAACAACCAGGACTAGCGGGTATAGCGATCAACGAGCAGTACTTC.

The chain recombines TRBV5-1 with TRBJ2-7; 7 bases match TRBD2. After removal of 4 bases from V and 6 bases from J, the junction contained 10 bases not matched to a gene. Per germline, CDR1 SGHRS and CDR2 YFSETQ. The CDR3 spans 14 residues. DNA of the CDR3: TGCGCCAGCAGCCCCCGGGGAGGGCCCTTCGAGCAGTACTTC. Its translation: CASSPRGGPFEQYF.

The chain joins TRBV7-9 to TRBJ2-3, with D unresolved. This CDR3 is built from 13 residues. Germline V gene sequence: CDR1 SEHNR, CDR2 FQNEAQ (reference sequence). The V end was cut by 0 bases, the J end by 8 bases, with 9 bases between. CDR3 protein: CASSLAAISTQYF. CDR3 nucleotides: TGTGCCAGCAGCTTAGCGGCGATCAGTACGCAGTATTTT.

The chain links TRBV7-2 to TRBJ2-7; tentatively, D is TRBD1 or TRBD2 (6 bases each). The CDR3 runs to 16 residues. Germline V gene lookup returns CDR1 SGHTA and CDR2 FQGNSA. V lost 2 bases, J lost 2 bases, and 16 bases lay in between. CDR3 DNA sequence: TGTGCCAGCAGCTTAAGGGTAGGGGGGATTACCTACGAGCAGTACTTC. This codes for CASSLRVGGITYEQYF.

The J gene is TRBJ1-2, the V gene TRBV6-1, with D hard to call. Germline V gives CDR1 MNHNS, CDR2 SASEGT. The CDR3 spans 13 residues. V was pared by 5 bases and J by 4 bases, with 11 bases between. The CDR3 DNA sequence: TGTGCCAGCAGTCTGCAGGCGATCTATGGCTACACCTTC. Its protein is CASSLQAIYGYTF.

This clone was counted a few times. V usage is TRBV7-2 and J usage is TRBJ1-6; D not resolved. Trimming removed 4 bases from V and 6 bases from J, with 13 bases in between. This CDR3 region has 15 residues. CDR1 is SGHTA and CDR2 is FQGNSA in the germline V gene. The CDR3 DNA follows: TGTGCCAGCAGCTCCCCCGGGATCATTAATTCACCCCTCCACTTT. Its translation: CASSSPGIINSPLHF.

Notes on this clone: At one end, the junction sequence differs from germline, possibly due to a read error. The chain carries TRBV27 and TRBJ2-2; possible D gene TRBD2, 6 bases. The germline CDR1 and CDR2 sequences are MNHEY and SMNVEV (reference sequence). The CDR3 sequence is 19 residues long. The DNA for the CDR3 is TGTGCCAGCAGTTATCGAAATTCAGGAGCGGGTTGGTCCACCCGGGAGCTGTTTTTT. As protein: CASSYRNSGAGWSTRELFF.

The chain links TRBV2 to TRBJ1-1, with TRBD1 identical over 11 bases. CDR1 SNHLY and CDR2 FYNNEI come from the germline V gene. After removal of 6 bases from V and 2 bases from J, the junction contained 5 bases not matched to a gene. The CDR3 is 15 amino acids. The CDR3 loop is CASRIGTGGNTEAFF. In nucleotides, the CDR3 is TGTGCCAGCAGGATAGGGACAGGGGGAAACACTGAAGCTTTCTTT.